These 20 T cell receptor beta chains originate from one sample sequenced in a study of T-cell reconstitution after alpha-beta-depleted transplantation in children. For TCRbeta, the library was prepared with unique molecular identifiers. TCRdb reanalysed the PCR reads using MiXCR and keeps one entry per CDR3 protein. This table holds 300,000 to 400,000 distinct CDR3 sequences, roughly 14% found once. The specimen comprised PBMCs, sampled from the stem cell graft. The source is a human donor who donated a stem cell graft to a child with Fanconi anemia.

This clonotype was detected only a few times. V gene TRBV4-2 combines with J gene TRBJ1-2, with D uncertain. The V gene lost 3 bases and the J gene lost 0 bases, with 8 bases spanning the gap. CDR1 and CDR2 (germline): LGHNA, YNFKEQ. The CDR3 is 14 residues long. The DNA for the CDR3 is TGTGCCAGCAGCCAGTCCGGGACTAACTATGGCTACACCTTC. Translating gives CASSQSGTNYGYTF.

The CDR3 here is CASKLTGSTDTQYF. In nucleotides, the CDR3 is TGTGCCAGCAAGTTAACGGGTAGCACAGATACGCAGTATTTT. V gene TRBV12-3 or TRBV12-4 combines with J gene TRBJ2-3; unclear D gene. This CDR3 spans 14 amino acids. V gave up 7 bases and J gave up 0 bases, with 11 bases separating them.

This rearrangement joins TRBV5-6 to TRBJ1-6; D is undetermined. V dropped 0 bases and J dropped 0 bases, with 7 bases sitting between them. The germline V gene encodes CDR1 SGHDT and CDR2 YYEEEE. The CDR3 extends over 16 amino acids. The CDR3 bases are TGTGCCAGCAGCTTGGGCGGAGGCTCCTATAATTCACCCCTCCACTTT. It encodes CASSLGGGSYNSPLHF. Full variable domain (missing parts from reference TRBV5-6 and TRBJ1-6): DAGVTQSPTHLIKTRGQQVTLRCSPKSGHDTVSWYQQALGQGPQFIFQYYEEEERQRGNFPDRFSGHQFPNYSSELNVNALLLGDSALYLCASSLGGGSYNSPLHFGNGTRLTVT.

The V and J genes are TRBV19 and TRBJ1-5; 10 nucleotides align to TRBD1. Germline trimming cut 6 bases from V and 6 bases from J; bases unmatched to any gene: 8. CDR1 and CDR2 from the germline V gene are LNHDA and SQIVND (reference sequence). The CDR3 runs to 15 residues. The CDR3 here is CASRTWDRGIQPQHF. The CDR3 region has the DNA TGTGCCAGTAGGACTTGGGACAGGGGTATTCAGCCCCAGCATTTT.

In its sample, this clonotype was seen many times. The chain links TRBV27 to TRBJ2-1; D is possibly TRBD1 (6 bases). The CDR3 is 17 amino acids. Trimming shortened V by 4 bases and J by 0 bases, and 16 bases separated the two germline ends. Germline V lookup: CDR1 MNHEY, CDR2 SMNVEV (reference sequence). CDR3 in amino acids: CASSSRSQGSSYNEQFF. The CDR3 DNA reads TGTGCCAGCAGTTCTCGATCACAGGGATCCTCCTACAATGAGCAGTTCTTC.

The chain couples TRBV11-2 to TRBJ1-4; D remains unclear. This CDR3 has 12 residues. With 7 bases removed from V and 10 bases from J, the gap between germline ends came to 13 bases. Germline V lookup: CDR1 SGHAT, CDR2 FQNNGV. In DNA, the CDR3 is TGTGCCAGCACCATCGACTCCGGAAAACTGTTTTTT. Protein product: CASTIDSGKLFF.

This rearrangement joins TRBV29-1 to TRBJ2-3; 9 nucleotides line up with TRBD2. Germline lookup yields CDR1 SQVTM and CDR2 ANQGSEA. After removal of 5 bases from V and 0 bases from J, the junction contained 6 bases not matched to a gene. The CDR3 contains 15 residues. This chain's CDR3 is CSVTTGTSSTDTQYF. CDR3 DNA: TGCAGCGTTACCACCGGGACTAGCAGCACAGATACGCAGTATTTT.

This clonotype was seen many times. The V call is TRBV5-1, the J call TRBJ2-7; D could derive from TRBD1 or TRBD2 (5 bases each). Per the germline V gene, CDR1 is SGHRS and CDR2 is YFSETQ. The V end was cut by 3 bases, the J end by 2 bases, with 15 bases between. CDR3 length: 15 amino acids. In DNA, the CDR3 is TGCGCCAGCAGCTCCGGGACGGTCACTACCTACGAGCAGTACTTC. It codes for CASSSGTVTTYEQYF.

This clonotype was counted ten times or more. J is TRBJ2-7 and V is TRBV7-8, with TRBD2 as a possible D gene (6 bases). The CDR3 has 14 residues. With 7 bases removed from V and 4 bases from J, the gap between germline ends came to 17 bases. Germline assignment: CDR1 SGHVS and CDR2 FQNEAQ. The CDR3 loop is CASTPFRELYEQYF. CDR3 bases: TGTGCCAGCACCCCCTTCCGGGAGTTATACGAGCAGTACTTC.

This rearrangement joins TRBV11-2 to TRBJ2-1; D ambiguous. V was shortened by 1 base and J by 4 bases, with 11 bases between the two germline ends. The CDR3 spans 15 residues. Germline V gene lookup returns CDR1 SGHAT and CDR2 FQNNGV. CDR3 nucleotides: TGTGCCAGCAGCTTAGTTGGTTTAGGGTACAATGAGCAGTTCTTC. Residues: CASSLVGLGYNEQFF.

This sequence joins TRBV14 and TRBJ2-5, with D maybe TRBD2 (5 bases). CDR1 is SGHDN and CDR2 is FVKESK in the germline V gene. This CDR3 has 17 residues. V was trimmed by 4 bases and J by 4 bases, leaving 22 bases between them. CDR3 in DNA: TGTGCCAGCAGCCGGATAACCCCCGGCGAGGGCGCAGAGACCCAGTACTTC. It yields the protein CASSRITPGEGAETQYF.

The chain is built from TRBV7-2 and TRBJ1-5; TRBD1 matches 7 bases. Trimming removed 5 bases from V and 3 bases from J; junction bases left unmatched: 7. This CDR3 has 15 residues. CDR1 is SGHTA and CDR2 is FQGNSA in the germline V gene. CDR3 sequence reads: CASSQGGMNNQPQHF. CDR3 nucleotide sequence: TGTGCCAGCAGCCAAGGGGGCATGAACAATCAGCCCCAGCATTTT. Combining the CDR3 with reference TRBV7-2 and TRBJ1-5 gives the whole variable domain GAGVSQSPSNKVTEKGKDVELRCDPISGHTALYWYRQSLGQGLEFLIYFQGNSAPDKSGLPSDRFSAERTGGSVSTLTIQRTQQEDSAVYLCASSQGGMNNQPQHFGDGTRLSIL.

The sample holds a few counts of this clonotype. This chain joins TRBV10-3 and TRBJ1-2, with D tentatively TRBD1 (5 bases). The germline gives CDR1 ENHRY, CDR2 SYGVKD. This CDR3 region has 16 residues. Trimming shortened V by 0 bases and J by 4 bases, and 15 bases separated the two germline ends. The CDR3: CAISESAGDLGYGYTF. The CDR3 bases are TGTGCCATCAGTGAGTCGGCGGGGGATCTCGGCTATGGCTACACCTTC.

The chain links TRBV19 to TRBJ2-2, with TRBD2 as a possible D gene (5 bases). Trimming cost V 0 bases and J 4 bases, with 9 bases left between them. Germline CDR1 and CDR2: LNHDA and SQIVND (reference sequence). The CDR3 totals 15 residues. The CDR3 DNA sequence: TGTGCCAGTAGTATAGATTTTGGAGGCACCGGGGAGCTGTTTTTT. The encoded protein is CASSIDFGGTGELFF.

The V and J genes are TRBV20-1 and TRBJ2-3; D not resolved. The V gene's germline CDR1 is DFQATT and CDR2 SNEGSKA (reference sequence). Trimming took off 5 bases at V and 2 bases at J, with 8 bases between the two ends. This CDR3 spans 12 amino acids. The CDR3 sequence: CSAPDNTDTQYF. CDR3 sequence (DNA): TGCAGTGCTCCTGACAACACAGATACGCAGTATTTT.

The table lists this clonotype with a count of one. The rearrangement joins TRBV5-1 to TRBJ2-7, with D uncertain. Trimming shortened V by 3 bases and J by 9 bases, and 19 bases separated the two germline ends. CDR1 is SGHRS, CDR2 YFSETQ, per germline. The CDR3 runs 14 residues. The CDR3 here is CASSSLTGPRPQYF. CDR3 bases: TGCGCCAGCAGCTCGTTGACGGGTCCCAGGCCGCAGTACTTC.

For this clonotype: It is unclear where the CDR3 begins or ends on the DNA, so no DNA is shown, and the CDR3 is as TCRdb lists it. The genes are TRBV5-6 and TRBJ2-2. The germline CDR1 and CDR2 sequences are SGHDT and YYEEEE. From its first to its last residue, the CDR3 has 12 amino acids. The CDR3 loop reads CASSYHGELFFF.

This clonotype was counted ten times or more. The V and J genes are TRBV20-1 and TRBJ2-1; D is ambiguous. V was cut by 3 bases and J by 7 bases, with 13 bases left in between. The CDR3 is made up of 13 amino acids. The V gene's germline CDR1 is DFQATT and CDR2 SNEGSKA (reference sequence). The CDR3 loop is CSASMARTNEQFF. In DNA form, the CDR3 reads TGCAGTGCTAGTATGGCCCGTACTAATGAGCAGTTCTTC.

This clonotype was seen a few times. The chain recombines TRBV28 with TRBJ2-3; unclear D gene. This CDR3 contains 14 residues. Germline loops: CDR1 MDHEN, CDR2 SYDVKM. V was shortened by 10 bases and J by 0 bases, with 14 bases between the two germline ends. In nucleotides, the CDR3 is TGTGCCACGCAGAAGGTCATAAGCACAGATACGCAGTATTTT. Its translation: CATQKVISTDTQYF.

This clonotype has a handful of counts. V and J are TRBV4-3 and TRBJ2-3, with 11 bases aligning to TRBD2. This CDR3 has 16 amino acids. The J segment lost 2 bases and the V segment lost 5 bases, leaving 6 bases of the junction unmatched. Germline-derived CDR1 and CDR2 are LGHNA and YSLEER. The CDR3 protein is CASSKLAGASTDTQYF. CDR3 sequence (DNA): TGCGCCAGCAGCAAACTAGCGGGGGCCTCCACAGATACGCAGTATTTT.